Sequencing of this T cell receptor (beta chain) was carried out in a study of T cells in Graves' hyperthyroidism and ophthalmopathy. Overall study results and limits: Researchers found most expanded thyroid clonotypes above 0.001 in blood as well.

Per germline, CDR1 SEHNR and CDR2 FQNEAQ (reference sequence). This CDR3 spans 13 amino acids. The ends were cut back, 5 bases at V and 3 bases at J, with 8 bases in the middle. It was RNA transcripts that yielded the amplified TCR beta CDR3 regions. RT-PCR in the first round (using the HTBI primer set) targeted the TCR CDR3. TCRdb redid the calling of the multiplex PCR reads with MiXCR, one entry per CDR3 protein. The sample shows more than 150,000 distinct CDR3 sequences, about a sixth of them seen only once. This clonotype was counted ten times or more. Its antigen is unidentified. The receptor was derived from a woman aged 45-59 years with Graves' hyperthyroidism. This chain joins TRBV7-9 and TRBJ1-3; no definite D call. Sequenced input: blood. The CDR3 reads CASSPSGGNTIYF. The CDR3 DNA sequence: TGTGCCAGCAGCCCCTCGGGTGGAAACACCATATATTTT.